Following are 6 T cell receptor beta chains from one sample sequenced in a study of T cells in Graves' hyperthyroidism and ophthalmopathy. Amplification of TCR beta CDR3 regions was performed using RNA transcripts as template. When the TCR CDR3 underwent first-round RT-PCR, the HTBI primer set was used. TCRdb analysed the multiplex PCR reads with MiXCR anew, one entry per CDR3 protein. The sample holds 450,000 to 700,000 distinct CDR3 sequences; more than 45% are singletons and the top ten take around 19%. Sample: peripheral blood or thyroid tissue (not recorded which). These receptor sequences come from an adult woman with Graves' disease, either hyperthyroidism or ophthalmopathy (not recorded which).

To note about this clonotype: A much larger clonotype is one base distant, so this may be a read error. As DNA, the CDR3 is TGTACCAGCAGTGAACGGGAAACTGAGGGGGCTTTCTTT. Translating it yields CTSSERETEGAFF. The rearrangement links TRBV6-1 to TRBJ1-1, with a weak D call TRBD1 (5 bases). There are 13 residues in the CDR3. Germline V lookup: CDR1 MNHNS, CDR2 SASEGT.

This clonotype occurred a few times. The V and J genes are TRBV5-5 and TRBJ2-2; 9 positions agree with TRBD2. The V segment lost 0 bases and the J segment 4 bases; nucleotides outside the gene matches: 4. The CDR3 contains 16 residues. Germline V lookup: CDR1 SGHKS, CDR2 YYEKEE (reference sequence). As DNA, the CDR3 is TGTGCCAGCAGCTTGGATCTAGCGGGACTCACCGGGGAGCTGTTTTTT. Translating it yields CASSLDLAGLTGELFF.

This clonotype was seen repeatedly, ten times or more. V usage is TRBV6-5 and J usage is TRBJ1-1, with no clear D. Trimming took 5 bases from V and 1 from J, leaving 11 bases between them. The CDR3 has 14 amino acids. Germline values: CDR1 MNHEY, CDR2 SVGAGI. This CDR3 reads CASSVTGENTEAFF. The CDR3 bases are TGTGCCAGCAGTGTAACCGGAGAGAACACTGAAGCTTTCTTT.

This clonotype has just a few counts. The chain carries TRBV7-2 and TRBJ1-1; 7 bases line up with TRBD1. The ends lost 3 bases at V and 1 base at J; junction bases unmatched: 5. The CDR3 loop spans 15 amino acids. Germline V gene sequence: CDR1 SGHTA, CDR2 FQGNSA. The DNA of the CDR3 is TGTGCCAGCAGCTTCCGACAGGGACCGAACACTGAAGCTTTCTTT. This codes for CASSFRQGPNTEAFF.

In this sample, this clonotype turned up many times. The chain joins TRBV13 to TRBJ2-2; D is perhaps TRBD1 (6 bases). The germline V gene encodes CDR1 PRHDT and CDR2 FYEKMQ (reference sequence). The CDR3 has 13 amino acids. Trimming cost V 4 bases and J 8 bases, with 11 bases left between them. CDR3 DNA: TGTGCCAGCAGCTCCCTAGGGGGAGGGGAGCTGTTTTTT. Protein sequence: CASSSLGGGELFF.

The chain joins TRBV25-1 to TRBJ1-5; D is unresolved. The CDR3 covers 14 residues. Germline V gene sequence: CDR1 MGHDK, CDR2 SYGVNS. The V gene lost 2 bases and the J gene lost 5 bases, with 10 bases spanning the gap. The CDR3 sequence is CASSEQRSYQPQHF. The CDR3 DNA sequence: TGTGCCAGCAGTGAACAGCGGAGTTATCAGCCCCAGCATTTT.